The sequence of this T cell receptor beta chain was determined in a study of beta chain features in type 1 diabetes. Concerning this clone: As yet, its antigen is unknown.

As every portion of the isolated RNA was reverse transcribed, the sequencing read expressed TCRB transcripts. Method: immunoSEQ multiplex PCR; TCRdb's copy keeps in-frame clones and lacks some. The sample shows over 300,000 clones, around 8.5% of them seen only once. CDR1 and CDR2 (germline): SGHNT, YENEEA. Deletions cut 5 bases from V and 5 bases from J, with 19 bases between. This CDR3 is 15 amino acids long. General study points: Sequencing used cDNA, and cells with high TCR expression could therefore be over-represented. TCRB CDR3s from Type 1 diabetes patients were moderately but significantly shorter in all four CD4+ subsets.

Sequenced sample: central memory CD4+ T cells from blood. The J gene is TRBJ2-7, the V gene TRBV11-3, with unresolved D. The origin of this receptor is a man aged 25 to 40 with type 1 diabetes. The CDR3 DNA reads TGTGCCAGCAGCCTCCGGGCCCCCCTACGCCACGAGCAGTACTTC. As protein: CASSLRAPLRHEQYF.